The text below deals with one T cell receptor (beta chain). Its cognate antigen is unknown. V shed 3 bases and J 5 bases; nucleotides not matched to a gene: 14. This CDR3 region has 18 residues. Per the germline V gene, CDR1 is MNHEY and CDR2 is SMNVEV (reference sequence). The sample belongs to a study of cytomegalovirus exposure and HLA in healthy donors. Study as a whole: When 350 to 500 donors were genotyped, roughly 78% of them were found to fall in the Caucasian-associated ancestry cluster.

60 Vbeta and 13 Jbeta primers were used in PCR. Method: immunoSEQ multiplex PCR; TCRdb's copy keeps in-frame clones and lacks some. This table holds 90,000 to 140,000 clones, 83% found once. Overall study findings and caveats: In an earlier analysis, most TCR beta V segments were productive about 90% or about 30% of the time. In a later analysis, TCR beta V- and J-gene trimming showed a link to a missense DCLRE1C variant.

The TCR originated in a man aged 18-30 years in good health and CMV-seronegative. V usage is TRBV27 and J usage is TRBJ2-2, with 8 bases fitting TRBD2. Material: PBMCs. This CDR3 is CASSFILAGMGETGELFF. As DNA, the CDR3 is TGTGCCAGCAGTTTTATTTTAGCGGGAATGGGTGAAACCGGGGAGCTGTTTTTT.